Each of the 27 T cell receptor beta chains below was sequenced from the same sample in a study of blood T cell repertoires in COVID-19. The repertoire was sequenced with immunoSEQ multiplex PCR; TCRdb's copy has only in-frame clones and lacks some. The sample shows around 220,000 clones, around 90% of them seen only once. The source material was PBMCs or T cells enriched from blood (not recorded which). The receptors were sampled from a woman aged 25 to 39 with acute COVID-19.

The rearrangement joins TRBV28 to TRBJ2-6, with D possibly being TRBD2 (6 bases). CDR3 length: 20 amino acids. Germline V gene sequence: CDR1 MDHEN, CDR2 SYDVKM. V lost 6 bases and J 0 bases, leaving 24 bases between the germline ends. CDR3 sequence (DNA): TGTGCCAGCAGCCTCGGGGCTGGGGGGTCAAGTTTCTCTGGGGCCAACGTCCTGACTTTC. This encodes CASSLGAGGSSFSGANVLTF.

In DNA, the CDR3 is TGTGCCAGCAGTGACCCCGCAGGGCCAAGCTACGAGCAGTACTTC. This codes for CASSDPAGPSYEQYF. The chain joins TRBV2 to TRBJ2-7, with D possibly being TRBD1 (5 bases). V was pared by 3 bases and J by 3 bases, with 15 bases between. The length of the CDR3 is 15 residues. Germline V CDR1 and CDR2: SNHLY, FYNNEI.

The chain has TRBV28 and TRBJ1-6; TRBD1 might be the D (6 bases). The ends were cut back, 7 bases at V and 9 bases at J, with 22 bases in the middle. The CDR3 extends over 16 amino acids. Per the germline V gene, CDR1 is MDHEN and CDR2 is SYDVKM. The CDR3 nucleotides read TGTGCCAGCATAGGGACACCACAAAATGTAGGTTCACCCCTCCACTTT. Amino acids: CASIGTPQNVGSPLHF. Full variable domain (remainder filled in from reference TRBV28 and TRBJ1-6): DVKVTQSSRYLVKRTGEKVFLECVQDMDHENMFWYRQDPGLGLRLIYFSYDVKMKEKGDIPEGYSVSREKKERFSLILESASTNQTSMYLCASIGTPQNVGSPLHFGNGTRLTVT.

This CDR3 is CACQTGPSNQPQHF. The CDR3 DNA follows: TGTGCCTGCCAGACAGGGCCGAGCAATCAGCCCCAGCATTTT. The chain recombines TRBV30 with TRBJ1-5, with 7 bases lining up with TRBD1. The V gene's germline CDR1 is GTSNPN and CDR2 SVGIG (reference sequence). After removal of 6 bases from V and 1 base from J, the junction contained 6 bases not matched to a gene. The CDR3 runs 14 residues.

The chain combines TRBV12-1 with TRBJ1-4. TRBV12-1 is given as a pseudogene. The CDR3 is 16 amino acids. The chain's CDR3 is CASSSRETVQREKLFF. Here the CDR3 DNA reads TGTGCCAGCAGCTCTCGCGAGACGGTCCAGCGCGAAAAACTGTTTTTT.

The chain employs TRBV5-5 and TRBJ2-1, with TRBD1 matching over 8 bases. The CDR3 extends over 16 amino acids. The V segment lost 1 base and the J segment 7 bases; nucleotides outside the gene matches: 10. The germline CDR1 and CDR2 sequences are SGHKS and YYEKEE (reference sequence). CDR3 nucleotides: TGTGCCAGCAGCTTGCGCGGACAGGGAAGTTGGAATGAGCAGTTCTTC. The encoded protein is CASSLRGQGSWNEQFF.

V usage is TRBV2 and J usage is TRBJ2-2; D may be TRBD2 (6 bases). Trimming stripped 2 bases from V and 7 bases from J, with 11 bases between. From germline, CDR1 is SNHLY and CDR2 FYNNEI. This CDR3 is 14 amino acids long. CDR3 residues: CASSEIVAVGELFF. The CDR3 region has the DNA TGTGCCAGCAGTGAAATAGTAGCGGTCGGGGAGCTGTTTTTT.

In its sample, this clone was seen once. The chain carries TRBV27 and TRBJ2-7, with TRBD2 identical over 9 bases. CDR1 MNHEY and CDR2 SMNVEV come from the germline V gene (reference sequence). The junction had 6 bases not matched to a gene; V was cut back by 0 bases and J by 6 bases. The CDR3 covers 15 residues. The CDR3 nucleotides are TGTGCCAGCAGTTTATCTGCGGGAGGGAGAGCCGAGCAGTACTTC. It yields the protein CASSLSAGGRAEQYF.

The chain is built from TRBV23-1 and TRBJ2-1, with D uncertain. Being an ORF, TRBV23-1 has a function that is uncertain. V was shortened by 6 bases and J by 3 bases, with 12 bases between the two germline ends. The CDR3 totals 14 residues. The CDR3 is CASSSDPIYNEQFF. For the CDR3, the DNA is TGCGCCAGCAGCTCAGATCCCATCTACAATGAGCAGTTCTTC.

This sequence joins TRBV4-1 and TRBJ1-1, with 8 bases matching TRBD1. In germline, CDR1 is MGHRA, CDR2 YSYEKL. Unmatched junction bases numbered 7, after V lost 4 bases and J lost 0 bases. The CDR3 runs 16 residues. The CDR3 sequence: CASSPEQGGMNTEAFF. DNA of the CDR3: TGCGCCAGCAGCCCAGAACAGGGGGGCATGAACACTGAAGCTTTCTTT.

The chain recombines TRBV23-1 with TRBJ2-6; D gene ambiguous. TRBV23-1 is flagged as an ORF with uncertain function. The length of the CDR3 is 17 residues. The germline V and J ends were trimmed by 4 bases and 2 bases, with 15 bases remaining between them. CDR3 amino acids: CASSLDGRRTGANVLTF. The DNA of the CDR3 is TGCGCCAGCAGTCTCGATGGCCGGAGAACTGGGGCCAACGTCCTGACTTTC.

This clone was found once. V gene TRBV11-3 combines with J gene TRBJ2-7; a weak D match, TRBD1 (6 bases). V lost 3 bases and J lost 6, with 9 bases in between. The CDR3 length is 12 residues. The germline CDR1 and CDR2 sequences are SGHNT and YENEEA. CDR3 nucleotide sequence: TGTGCCAGCAGCTTGGGGGCAGGCGAGCAGTACTTC. It yields the protein CASSLGAGEQYF. Full variable domain (missing parts from reference TRBV11-3 and TRBJ2-7): EAGVVQSPRYKIIEKKQPVAFWCNPISGHNTLYWYLQNLGQGPELLIRYENEEAVDDSQLPKDRFSAERLKGVDSTLKIQPAELGDSAVYLCASSLGAGEQYFGPGTRLTVT.

This chain uses TRBV12-3 or TRBV12-4 with TRBJ2-7; tentative D call: TRBD1 (5 bases). This CDR3 region has 13 residues. Deletions cut 5 bases from V and 3 bases from J, with 11 bases between. The CDR3: CASSDRIHYEQYF. The CDR3 DNA sequence: TGTGCCAGCAGTGACAGAATACACTACGAGCAGTACTTC.

The CDR3 loop reads CASSLWGAGTEAFF. Written as DNA, the CDR3 is TGTGCCAGCAGTTTATGGGGCGCAGGAACTGAAGCTTTCTTT. The rearrangement links TRBV28 to TRBJ1-1; the D is unclear. This CDR3 region has 14 residues. Trimming shortened V by 0 bases and J by 5 bases, and 10 bases separated the two germline ends. Germline loops: CDR1 MDHEN, CDR2 SYDVKM.

Here the CDR3 reads CSASHWQRNTEAFF. In DNA, the CDR3 is TGCAGTGCTAGTCATTGGCAGCGGAACACTGAAGCTTTCTTT. V is TRBV20-1 and J is TRBJ1-1; no clear D. The CDR3 runs 14 residues. From germline, CDR1 is DFQATT and CDR2 SNEGSKA (reference sequence). V was pared by 3 bases and J by 1 base, with 12 bases between.

V is TRBV9 and J is TRBJ2-2; the match to TRBD2 covers 15 bases. This CDR3 region has 21 residues. V trimming: 4 bases; J trimming: 1 base; junction bases outside the gene matches: 14. CDR1 and CDR2 (germline): SGDLS, YYNGEE. The CDR3, as DNA: TGTGCCAGCAGCTCCGCTCCCCTAGGACTAGCGGGGGGGAGGAACACCGGGGAGCTGTTTTTT. It is translated as CASSSAPLGLAGGRNTGELFF. The whole variable domain, filled in from reference TRBV9 and TRBJ2-2, reads DSGVTQTPKHLITATGQRVTLRCSPRSGDLSVYWYQQSLDQGLQFLIQYYNGEERAKGNILERFSAQQFPDLHSELNLSSLELGDSALYFCASSSAPLGLAGGRNTGELFFGEGSRLTVL.

V gene TRBV6-5 combines with J gene TRBJ1-6; no reliable D call. The ends were cut back, 2 bases at V and 4 bases at J, with 6 bases in the middle. This CDR3 spans 14 amino acids. Germline V gene lookup returns CDR1 MNHEY and CDR2 SVGAGI. In DNA form, the CDR3 reads TGTGCCAGCAGTTACGGCCCTTATAATTCACCCCTCCACTTT. This encodes CASSYGPYNSPLHF.

The genes are TRBV29-1 and TRBJ2-1; possible D gene TRBD2, 6 bases. Germline V gene lookup returns CDR1 SQVTM and CDR2 ANQGSEA. V was cut by 4 bases and J by 6 bases, with 19 bases left in between. The CDR3 covers 15 residues. In DNA form, the CDR3 reads TGCAGCGTTGTAGTCTTGACTAGTCGGTTCAATGAGCAGTTCTTC. Amino acid sequence: CSVVVLTSRFNEQFF.

This clone was found a few times. The gene calls are TRBV5-4 and TRBJ2-7; possibly TRBD2 for D (6 bases). The ends were cut back, 3 bases at V and 8 bases at J, with 21 bases in the middle. Germline values: CDR1 SGHNT, CDR2 YYREEE (reference sequence). The CDR3 loop spans 15 amino acids. For the CDR3, the DNA is TGTGCCAGCAGCTCCGGGACTCCCATGGGGCTTCAGCAGTACTTC. Translated: CASSSGTPMGLQQYF.

The chain carries TRBV18 and TRBJ2-3; 10 bases are shared with TRBD2. CDR3 length: 16 residues. Germline V gene data show CDR1 as KGHSH and CDR2 as LQKENI. With V trimmed by 6 bases and J by 1 base, 7 bases remained unmatched. The chain's CDR3 is CASSPASGRGTDTQYF. The CDR3 region has the DNA TGTGCCAGCTCGCCGGCCAGCGGGAGGGGCACAGATACGCAGTATTTT. Based on the CDR3 plus reference TRBV18 and TRBJ2-3, the full variable domain is NAGVMQNPRHLVRRRGQEARLRCSPMKGHSHVYWYRQLPEEGLKFMVYLQKENIIDESGMPKERFSAEFPKEGPSILRIQQVVRGDSAAYFCASSPASGRGTDTQYFGPGTRLTVL.

The gene calls are TRBV2 and TRBJ2-2; tentatively, D is TRBD2 (5 bases). Germline V lookup: CDR1 SNHLY, CDR2 FYNNEI. The V end was cut by 7 bases, the J end by 4 bases, with 16 bases between. The CDR3 is made up of 15 amino acids. CDR3: CASKWSGSPTGELFF. The CDR3 bases are TGTGCCAGCAAGTGGTCGGGGAGTCCCACCGGGGAGCTGTTTTTT.

V usage is TRBV6-4 and J usage is TRBJ1-5; unclear D gene. The CDR3 has 11 amino acids. Trimming removed 6 bases from V and 9 bases from J, with 9 bases in between. CDR1 is MRHNA and CDR2 is SNTAGT in the germline V gene. Here the CDR3 reads CASRTAGPQHF. The CDR3 DNA follows: TGTGCCAGCAGGACCGCGGGGCCCCAGCATTTT.

The chain combines TRBV20-1 with TRBJ2-5; D gene uncertain. Deletions cut 2 bases from V and 5 bases from J, with 6 bases between. The CDR3 loop spans 11 amino acids. Germline values: CDR1 DFQATT, CDR2 SNEGSKA (reference sequence). The CDR3 bases are TGCAGTGCTAGAAACTTGGAGACCCAGTACTTC. It codes for CSARNLETQYF.

The chain carries TRBV29-1 and TRBJ2-5, with D tentatively TRBD1 (5 bases). The CDR3 spans 12 residues. Germline V lookup: CDR1 SQVTM, CDR2 ANQGSEA. The V end lost 4 bases, the J end lost 1 base, and 7 bases lay between the germline ends. This CDR3 is CSVVGVQETQYF. The CDR3 DNA is TGCAGCGTTGTAGGGGTCCAAGAGACCCAGTACTTC.

The gene calls are TRBV20-1 and TRBJ1-1; 8 positions match TRBD1. The CDR3 extends over 14 amino acids. Germline assignment: CDR1 DFQATT and CDR2 SNEGSKA (reference sequence). J was trimmed by 4 bases and V by 3 bases; bases with no gene match: 7. CDR3 in amino acids: CSASKYRGATEAFF. CDR3 DNA sequence: TGCAGTGCTAGTAAATACAGGGGGGCCACTGAAGCTTTCTTT.

This clone was recorded once. The chain employs TRBV5-1 and TRBJ2-5; D might be TRBD1 (5 bases). V shed 0 bases and J shed 0 bases, with 6 bases lying between them. This CDR3 spans 14 amino acids. Germline V gene data show CDR1 as SGHRS and CDR2 as YFSETQ. In DNA, the CDR3 is TGCGCCAGCAGCTTGGAGGGGTACCAAGAGACCCAGTACTTC. It yields the protein CASSLEGYQETQYF.

The chain uses TRBV7-2 and TRBJ2-1; D gene unclear. Germline V gene data show CDR1 as SGHTA and CDR2 as FQGNSA. The V and J ends lost 2 bases and 1 base respectively, with 9 bases between them. The CDR3 has 15 amino acids. CDR3 nucleotide sequence: TGTGCCAGCAGCTTAAAAGTGCGGTCCTACAATGAGCAGTTCTTC. This sequence encodes CASSLKVRSYNEQFF.